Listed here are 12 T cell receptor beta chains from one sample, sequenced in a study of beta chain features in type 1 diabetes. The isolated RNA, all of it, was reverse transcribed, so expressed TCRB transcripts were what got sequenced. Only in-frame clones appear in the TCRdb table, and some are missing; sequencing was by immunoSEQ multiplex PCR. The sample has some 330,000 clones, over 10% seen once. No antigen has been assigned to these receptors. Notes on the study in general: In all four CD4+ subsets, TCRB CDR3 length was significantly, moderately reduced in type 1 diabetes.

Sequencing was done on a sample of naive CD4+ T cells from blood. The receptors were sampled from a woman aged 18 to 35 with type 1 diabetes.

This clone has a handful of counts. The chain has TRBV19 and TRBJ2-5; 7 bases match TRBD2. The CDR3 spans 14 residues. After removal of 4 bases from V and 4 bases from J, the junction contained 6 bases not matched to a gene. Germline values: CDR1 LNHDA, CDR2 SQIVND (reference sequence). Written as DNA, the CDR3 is TGTGCCAGTAGTAGCGGGAGCGCGAGAGAGACCCAGTACTTC. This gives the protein CASSSGSARETQYF.

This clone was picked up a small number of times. The chain's CDR3 is CASSSRRTDTQYF. The CDR3 region has the DNA TGTGCCAGTAGTTCTAGACGCACAGATACGCAGTATTTT. The rearrangement uses TRBV19 and TRBJ2-3, with D uncertain. The CDR3 sequence is 13 residues long. Trimming stripped 5 bases from V and 1 base from J, with 7 bases between. Germline CDR1 LNHDA, CDR2 SQIVND (reference sequence).

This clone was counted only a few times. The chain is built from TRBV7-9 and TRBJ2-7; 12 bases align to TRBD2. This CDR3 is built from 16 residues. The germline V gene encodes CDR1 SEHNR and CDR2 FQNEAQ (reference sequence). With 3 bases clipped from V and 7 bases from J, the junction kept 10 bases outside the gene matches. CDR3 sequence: CASSFSWTSGKGEQYF. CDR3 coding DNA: TGTGCCAGCAGCTTTTCCTGGACTAGCGGGAAAGGAGAGCAGTACTTC. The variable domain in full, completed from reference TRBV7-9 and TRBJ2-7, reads DTGVSQNPRHKITKRGQNVTFRCDPISEHNRLYWYRQTLGQGPEFLTYFQNEAQLEKSRLLSDRFSAERPKGSFSTLEIQRTEQGDSAMYLCASSFSWTSGKGEQYFGPGTRLTVT.

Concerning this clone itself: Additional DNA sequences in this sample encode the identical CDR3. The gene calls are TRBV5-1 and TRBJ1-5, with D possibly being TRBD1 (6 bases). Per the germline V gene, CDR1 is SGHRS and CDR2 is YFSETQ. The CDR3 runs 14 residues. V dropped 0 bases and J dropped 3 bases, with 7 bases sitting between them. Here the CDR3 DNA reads TGCGCCAGCAGCTTGGGGACAGCCAATCAGCCCCAGCATTTT. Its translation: CASSLGTANQPQHF. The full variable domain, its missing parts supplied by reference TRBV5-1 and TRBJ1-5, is KAGVTQTPRYLIKTRGQQVTLSCSPISGHRSVSWYQQTPGQGLQFLFEYFSETQRNKGNFPGRFSGRQFSNSRSEMNVSTLELGDSALYLCASSLGTANQPQHFGDGTRLSIL.

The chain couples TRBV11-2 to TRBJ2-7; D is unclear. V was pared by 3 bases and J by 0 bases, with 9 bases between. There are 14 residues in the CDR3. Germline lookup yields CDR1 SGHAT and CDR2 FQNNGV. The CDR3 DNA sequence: TGTGCCAGCAGCTTTCTACGGAGCTCCTACGAGCAGTACTTC. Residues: CASSFLRSSYEQYF.

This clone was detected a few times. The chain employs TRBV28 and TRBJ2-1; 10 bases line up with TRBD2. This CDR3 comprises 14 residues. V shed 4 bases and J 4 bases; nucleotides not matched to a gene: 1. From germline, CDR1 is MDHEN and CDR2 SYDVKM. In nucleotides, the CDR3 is TGTGCCAGCAGTTGGACTAGCGGATACAATGAGCAGTTCTTC. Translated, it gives CASSWTSGYNEQFF. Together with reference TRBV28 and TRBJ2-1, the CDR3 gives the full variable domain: DVKVTQSSRYLVKRTGEKVFLECVQDMDHENMFWYRQDPGLGLRLIYFSYDVKMKEKGDIPEGYSVSREKKERFSLILESASTNQTSMYLCASSWTSGYNEQFFGPGTRLTVL.

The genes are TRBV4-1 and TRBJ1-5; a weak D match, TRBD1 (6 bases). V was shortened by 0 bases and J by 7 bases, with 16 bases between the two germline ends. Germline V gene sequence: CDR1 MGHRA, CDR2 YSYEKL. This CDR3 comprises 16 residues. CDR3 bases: TGCGCCAGCAGCCAAGAATCTAGGCAGGGGTCACAGCCCCAGCATTTT. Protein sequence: CASSQESRQGSQPQHF.

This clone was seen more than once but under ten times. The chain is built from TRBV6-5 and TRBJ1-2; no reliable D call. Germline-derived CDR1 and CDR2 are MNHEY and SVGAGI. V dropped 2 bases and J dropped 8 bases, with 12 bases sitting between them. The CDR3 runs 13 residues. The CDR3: CASSYQGSRGYTF. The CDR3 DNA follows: TGTGCCAGCAGTTACCAAGGGAGTCGGGGCTACACCTTC.

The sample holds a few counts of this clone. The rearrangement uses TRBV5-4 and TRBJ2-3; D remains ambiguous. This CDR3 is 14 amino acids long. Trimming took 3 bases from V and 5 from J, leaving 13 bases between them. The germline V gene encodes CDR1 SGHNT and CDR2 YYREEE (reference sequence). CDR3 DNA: TGTGCCAGCAGCTCCAAGACTGTGGGAGATACGCAGTATTTT. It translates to CASSSKTVGDTQYF. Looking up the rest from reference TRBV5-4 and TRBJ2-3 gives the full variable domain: ETGVTQSPTHLIKTRGQQVTLRCSSQSGHNTVSWYQQALGQGPQFIFQYYREEENGRGNFPPRFSGLQFPNYSSELNVNALELDDSALYLCASSSKTVGDTQYFGPGTRLTVL.

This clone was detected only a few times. In DNA form, the CDR3 reads TGTGCCAGTACCGGTTCGCTAGCGGCTAGGGGCGGGGAGCTGTTTTTT. Its protein product is CASTGSLAARGGELFF. The chain has TRBV19 and TRBJ2-2; 7 nucleotides line up with TRBD2. V lost 7 bases, J lost 7 bases, and 15 bases stayed unmatched. This CDR3 comprises 16 residues. Looked up from germline, CDR1 is LNHDA and CDR2 is SQIVND (reference sequence). Full variable domain (remainder filled in from reference TRBV19 and TRBJ2-2): DGGITQSPKYLFRKEGQNVTLSCEQNLNHDAMYWYRQDPGQGLRLIYYSQIVNDFQKGDIAEGYSVSREKKESFPLTVTSAQKNPTAFYLCASTGSLAARGGELFFGEGSRLTVL.

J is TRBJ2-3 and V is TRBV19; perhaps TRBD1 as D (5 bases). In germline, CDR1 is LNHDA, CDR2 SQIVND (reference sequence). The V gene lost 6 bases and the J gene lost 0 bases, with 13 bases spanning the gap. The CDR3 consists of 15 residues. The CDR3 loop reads CASRGRTSSTDTQYF. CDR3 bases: TGTGCCAGTAGAGGTCGGACATCAAGCACAGATACGCAGTATTTT.

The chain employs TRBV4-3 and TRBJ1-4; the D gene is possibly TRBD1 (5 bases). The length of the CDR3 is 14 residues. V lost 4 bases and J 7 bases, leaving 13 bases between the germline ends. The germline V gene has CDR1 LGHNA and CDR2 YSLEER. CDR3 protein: CASSRQLSSEKLFF. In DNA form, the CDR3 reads TGCGCCAGCAGCCGACAGCTCTCTAGTGAAAAACTGTTTTTT.